This T cell receptor (beta chain) was sequenced for a study of identical twins. Template switching, a step in the protocol, added a universal primer site, and cDNA carried unique molecular identifiers. Using its own MiXCR run on the 5' RACE reads, TCRdb lists one record per CDR3 protein. There are 450,000 to 650,000 distinct CDR3 sequences in the sample; around a tenth occur only once, and more than 2.5% lies in the top ten. Study-level points and caveats: The study reached conclusions through statistical analysis that was cross-sectional, not following the same donors. Out-of-frame sharing of TCR alpha in monozygotic twins was underestimated by models.

With 4 bases clipped from V and 2 bases from J, the junction kept 9 bases outside the gene matches. CDR1 is SGHRS, CDR2 YFSETQ, per germline. This CDR3 comprises 17 residues. All donors comprised healthy Caucasians. As to this clonotype: Antigen unknown.

A further study also used this sample, focusing on yellow fever vaccine responses in identical twins.

Sequenced sample: PBMCs. This TCR was sampled from a woman between 18 and 29 years old in good health. The chain uses TRBV5-1 and TRBJ2-3; 11 nucleotides match TRBD2. CDR3 protein: CASSLTLAGGLTDTQYF. In DNA form, the CDR3 reads TGCGCCAGCAGCCTAACCCTAGCGGGAGGACTCACAGATACGCAGTATTTT. Full variable domain (outside the CDR3, taken from reference TRBV5-1 and TRBJ2-3): KAGVTQTPRYLIKTRGQQVTLSCSPISGHRSVSWYQQTPGQGLQFLFEYFSETQRNKGNFPGRFSGRQFSNSRSEMNVSTLELGDSALYLCASSLTLAGGLTDTQYFGPGTRLTVL.